Listed here are 22 T cell receptor beta chains from one sample, sequenced in a study of T cells in women clearing cervical HPV infection. Sequencing used immunoSEQ multiplex PCR; TCRdb keeps in-frame clones, though not all of them. The sample holds about 41,000 clones. The sequencing sample was made of blood buffy coat. Source of these receptors: a woman aged 18 to 69 with a cervical HPV16 infection that either progressed to CIN3+ or cleared (not recorded which).

Remarks on this clone: The read gets to within 3 residues of the CDR3 end, and the germline J gene fills in the rest. This sequence joins TRBV19 and TRBJ1-4, with 9 bases matching TRBD1. From germline, CDR1 is LNHDA and CDR2 SQIVND (reference sequence). The CDR3 length is 16 residues. V gave up 5 bases and J gave up 8 bases; unmatched junction bases: 12. The CDR3 is CASSQNGGQGYEKLFF. The sequenced part of the CDR3 DNA is TGTGCCAGTAGTCAAAACGGGGGACAGGGCTACGAAAAA.

As for this clone: Read data end 3 residues before the CDR3 end; the end is taken from the germline J gene. This chain joins TRBV5-1 and TRBJ1-4; TRBD1 is a possible D gene (6 bases). The CDR3 covers 15 residues. With 1 base removed from V and 7 bases from J, the gap between germline ends came to 14 bases. The germline CDR1 and CDR2 sequences are SGHRS and YFSETQ. CDR3 bases read: TGCGCCAGCAGCTTGTCGGGGGGCCGGGGTGAAAAA. This encodes CASSLSGGRGEK. From start to end, the CDR3 is CASSLSGGRGEKLFF.

With regard to this clone: The read gets to within 3 residues of the CDR3 end, and the germline J gene fills in the rest. The chain joins TRBV6-4 to TRBJ2-3, with D possibly being TRBD1 (6 bases). V was trimmed by 2 bases and J by 6 bases, leaving 15 bases between them. Germline V CDR1 and CDR2: MRHNA, SNTAGT. This CDR3 has 15 residues. The sequenced CDR3 bases are TGTGCCAGCAGTGACGAATACAGGGTTGGGGATACG. Protein: CASSDEYRVGDT. The entire CDR3 reads CASSDEYRVGDTQYF.

The CDR3 bases that were read are TGTGCCAGCAGCTTAGCTGGGGGACATTACAATGAG. Protein: CASSLAGGHYNE. The CDR3 as a whole reads CASSLAGGHYNEQFF. The J gene is TRBJ2-1, the V gene TRBV7-2; D perhaps matches TRBD1 (6 bases). The read gets to within 3 residues of the CDR3 end, and the germline J gene fills in the rest. CDR1 and CDR2 from the germline V gene are SGHTA and FQGNSA. The CDR3 totals 15 residues. With 0 bases removed from V and 4 bases from J, the gap between germline ends came to 10 bases.

As concerns this clone: The sequenced fragment ends 3 residues before the CDR3 boundary, so the rest is inferred from the germline J gene. This chain uses TRBV5-1 with TRBJ2-5; 11 bases line up with TRBD2. Looked up from germline, CDR1 is SGHRS and CDR2 is YFSETQ. This CDR3 is built from 17 residues. V dropped 5 bases and J dropped 4; count of bases not matched to a gene: 13. The part of the CDR3 DNA that was read is TGCGCCAGCAGGCAAACTAGCGGGAGAGAAAGGGGAGAGACC. Translated, it gives CASRQTSGRERGET. The whole CDR3 region reads CASRQTSGRERGETQYF.

Concerning this clone: From the germline J gene comes the end of the CDR3, since the read stops 3 residues before it. The V call is TRBV11-2, the J call TRBJ2-7; D perhaps matches TRBD2 (7 bases). Germline CDR1 is SGHAT and CDR2 is FQNNGV. V was cut by 5 bases and J by 6 bases, with 20 bases left in between. CDR3 length: 15 residues. The sequenced part of the CDR3 DNA is TGTGCCAGCAGCCCTGGGGGGGGCCAATCTGTCGAG. Its translation: CASSPGGGQSVE. The entire CDR3 sequence reads CASSPGGGQSVEQYF.

Regarding this clone: The CDR3 goes on 3 residues after the read ends, and that part is filled in from the germline J gene. V is TRBV2 and J is TRBJ1-3; 7 nucleotides match TRBD1. V was clipped by 8 bases and J by 3 bases; unmatched bases: 7. Looked up from germline, CDR1 is SNHLY and CDR2 is FYNNEI. The CDR3 is 14 residues long. The DNA read from the CDR3 is TGTGCCAGCCCCGGGACAGATTATGGAAACACC. Translating gives CASPGTDYGNT. In full, the CDR3 reads CASPGTDYGNTIYF.

As for this clone: The CDR3 end is not reached by the read, which stops 3 residues before it; the germline J gene fills it in. This sequence joins TRBV7-2 and TRBJ2-7; maybe TRBD1 (6 bases). Germline V gene lookup returns CDR1 SGHTA and CDR2 FQGNSA. CDR3 length: 14 residues. V was cut by 2 bases and J by 3 bases, with 11 bases left in between. The part of the CDR3 DNA that was read is TGTGCCAGCAGCTTACAGGGGACCCACTACGAG. Translated: CASSLQGTHYE. The CDR3, in full, reads CASSLQGTHYEQYF.

With regard to this clone: Read sequence stops 3 residues before the CDR3 end, and the germline J gene provides the missing end. The rearrangement uses TRBV11-3 and TRBJ2-1; D uncertain. Per germline, CDR1 SGHNT and CDR2 YENEEA. V was pared by 3 bases and J by 5 bases, with 8 bases between. The CDR3 contains 13 residues. CDR3 sequence: CASSFNRDNEQFF. The CDR3 DNA, read in part, is TGTGCCAGCAGCTTTAACAGAGACAATGAG.

The part of the CDR3 DNA that was read is TGTGCCAGCAAAAGGGAGCGGGGGGTAGCTAGAACAGATACG. It translates to CASKRERGVARTDT. The complete CDR3 reads CASKRERGVARTDTQYF. The rearrangement joins TRBV28 to TRBJ2-3, with 9 bases identical to TRBD2. Read data end 3 residues before the CDR3 end; the end is taken from the germline J gene. The CDR3 loop spans 17 amino acids. Germline V lookup: CDR1 MDHEN, CDR2 SYDVKM. V lost 7 bases and J lost 3; bases outside the gene matches: 14.

Regarding this clone: The read stops 3 residues short of the end of the CDR3; the missing end is completed from the germline J gene. This sequence joins TRBV20-1 and TRBJ1-5, with D perhaps matching TRBD1 (5 bases). This CDR3 spans 14 amino acids. The V end was cut by 3 bases, the J end by 3 bases, with 12 bases between. Germline V gene sequence: CDR1 DFQATT, CDR2 SNEGSKA (reference sequence). The CDR3 DNA, read in part, is TGCAGTGCTAGGGATACAGGATTCAATCAGCCC. It yields the protein CSARDTGFNQP. The whole CDR3 sequence is CSARDTGFNQPQHF.

As concerns this clone: Read coverage stops 3 residues before the CDR3 terminus; the germline J gene supplies the remainder. This chain links TRBV20-1 with TRBJ2-2, with 9 bases matching TRBD1. Trimming at V came to 1 base and at J to 0 bases, leaving 6 bases not matched to a gene. The CDR3 totals 17 residues. Germline V gene data show CDR1 as DFQATT and CDR2 as SNEGSKA (reference sequence). The CDR3 loop reads CSARGGQGTSNTGELFF. Partial CDR3 DNA: TGCAGTGCTAGAGGGGGACAGGGAACCTCGAACACCGGGGAG.

Of note for this clone: The read halts 3 residues ahead of the CDR3 end, with the missing end drawn from the germline J gene. The chain employs TRBV11-2 and TRBJ2-1, with 10 bases matching TRBD2. The V and J ends lost 9 bases and 5 bases, in that order; junction bases with no gene match: 7. The CDR3 is 14 residues long. Germline CDR1 is SGHAT and CDR2 is FQNNGV. CDR3 loop: CARSGTSANNEQFF. The part of the CDR3 DNA that was read is TGTGCCAGATCCGGGACTAGCGCAAACAATGAG.

About this clone itself: The read stops 3 residues short of the end of the CDR3; the missing end is completed from the germline J gene. This chain joins TRBV7-9 and TRBJ1-2, with D maybe TRBD1 (6 bases). CDR1 and CDR2 (germline): SEHNR, FQNEAQ (reference sequence). The CDR3 runs to 14 residues. The CDR3 bases that were read are TGTGCCAGCAGCTTCCGACAGGAGACGATGGGC. It is translated as CASSFRQETMG. The whole CDR3 is CASSFRQETMGYTF.

To note about this clone: The sequenced fragment ends 3 residues before the CDR3 boundary, so the rest is inferred from the germline J gene. The sample has other DNA sequences that encode this CDR3 too. The chain uses TRBV18 and TRBJ2-1, with TRBD2 matching over 7 bases. V lost 6 bases, J lost 9 bases, and 11 bases stayed unmatched. Per the germline V gene, CDR1 is KGHSH and CDR2 is LQKENI. The CDR3 consists of 14 residues. CDR3 protein: CASSPIPGEGEQFF. The CDR3 DNA, read in part, is TGTGCCAGCTCCCCCATCCCCGGGGAGGGTGAG.

To note about this clone: The sequenced fragment ends 3 residues before the CDR3 boundary, so the rest is inferred from the germline J gene. The rearrangement uses TRBV2 and TRBJ1-6; D remains unclear. The CDR3 is 11 residues long. Germline lookup yields CDR1 SNHLY and CDR2 FYNNEI. Between the trimmed V and J ends, which lost 6 bases and 10 bases, there was a span of 7 bases. This CDR3 reads CASSPRSPLHF. The sequenced part of the CDR3 DNA is TGTGCCAGCAGCCCCAGGTCACCC.

On this clone: Read coverage stops 3 residues before the CDR3 terminus; the germline J gene supplies the remainder. The rearrangement uses TRBV12-3 or TRBV12-4 and TRBJ2-7; D uncertain. This CDR3 contains 13 residues. Trimming removed 5 bases at V and 2 bases at J, with 10 bases between. The part of the CDR3 DNA that was read is TGTGCCAGCAGTCTATCCATCGCCTACGAG. It is translated as CASSLSIAYE. The CDR3 in full is CASSLSIAYEQYF.

As concerns this clone: The CDR3 is cut off 3 residues early in the read; its end comes from the germline J gene. The V call is TRBV5-5, the J call TRBJ1-4, with D perhaps matching TRBD1 (5 bases). Trimming stripped 4 bases from V and 2 bases from J, with 12 bases between. The CDR3 is made up of 15 amino acids. Germline-derived CDR1 and CDR2 are SGHKS and YYEKEE (reference sequence). The chain's CDR3 is CASSPDQGTNEKLFF. The part of the CDR3 DNA that was read is TGTGCCAGCAGCCCCGACCAGGGTACTAATGAAAAA.

Turning to this clone: The read finishes 3 residues shy of the CDR3 end, and the germline J gene is used to complete it. The chain combines TRBV6-4 with TRBJ2-3, with 8 bases that match TRBD2. The CDR3 loop spans 14 amino acids. The germline gives CDR1 MRHNA, CDR2 SNTAGT. The V gene end was trimmed by 4 bases and the J gene end by 0 bases; junction bases not matched to a gene: 0. The CDR3 sequence is CASSASGSTDTQYF. The DNA read from the CDR3 is TGTGCCAGCAGTGCTAGCGGGAGCACAGATACG.

In regard to this clone: The read stops 3 residues short of the end of the CDR3; the missing end is completed from the germline J gene. This chain links TRBV19 with TRBJ2-1; the match to TRBD1 covers 7 bases. J was trimmed by 8 bases and V by 1 base; bases with no gene match: 8. CDR3 size: 15 residues. Germline CDR1 and CDR2: LNHDA and SQIVND (reference sequence). The CDR3 here is CASSIARDRVYEQFF. The part of the CDR3 DNA that was read is TGTGCCAGTAGTATAGCCCGCGACAGGGTTTATGAG. The full variable domain, its missing parts supplied by reference TRBV19 and TRBJ2-1, is DGGITQSPKYLFRKEGQNVTLSCEQNLNHDAMYWYRQDPGQGLRLIYYSQIVNDFQKGDIAEGYSVSREKKESFPLTVTSAQKNPTAFYLCASSIARDRVYEQFFGPGTRLTVL.

The CDR3 DNA, read in part, is TGTGCCAGCAGCGTTAGACAGGGGGTGTATGGC. This translates into CASSVRQGVYG. The CDR3 reads in full as CASSVRQGVYGYTF. The chain has TRBV5-4 and TRBJ1-2; 9 nucleotides align to TRBD1. The sequence runs out 3 residues before the end of the CDR3; the remainder is reconstructed from the germline J gene. Germline assignment: CDR1 SGHNT and CDR2 YYREEE (reference sequence). The CDR3 is 14 amino acids. The V and J ends lost 4 bases and 5 bases, in that order; junction bases with no gene match: 6.

Notes on this clone: The DNA ends 3 residues before the CDR3 does, and the rest of the CDR3 is filled in from the germline J gene. The chain joins TRBV20-1 to TRBJ2-7; D might be TRBD1 (5 bases). The CDR3 runs to 16 residues. Germline CDR1 is DFQATT and CDR2 is SNEGSKA (reference sequence). The germline V and J ends were trimmed by 4 bases and 2 bases, with 21 bases remaining between them. The CDR3 loop is CSATTALQTGTYEQYF. Partial CDR3 DNA: TGCAGTGCTACCACCGCACTTCAAACAGGAACCTACGAG.